The text below deals with one T cell receptor beta chain. The table lists this clone with a few counts. What antigen it recognizes has not been identified. Base qualities are missing; no much larger clone stands one base away. V gives up 1 base and J gives up 3 bases, and the segment between their germline ends measures 7 bases. The germline V gene supplies CDR1 SGHRS and CDR2 YFSETQ. CDR3 length: 14 amino acids, cysteine to phenylalanine. Only CDR3 DNA is held: 42 bases, read in frame from base 1. The immunoSEQ Assay was the method used to sequence TCRbeta CDR3 regions. After extraction, genomic DNA underwent amplification by bias-controlled multiplex PCR, followed by high-throughput sequencing. Concerning the study's data processing: Collapsing and filtering of sequences were performed to quantify the absolute abundance of each unique TCRbeta CDR3 region. T cell fraction was estimated by normalizing TCRbeta template counts to usable DNA, with usable DNA measured through amplification of reference genes found in all nucleated cells. Repertoire TCRs were annotated as SARS-CoV-2-specific by exact matching of V gene, CDR3 amino acid sequence and J gene to a known reactive TCR set. The reference SARS-CoV-2 TCR set came from MIRA and was filtered for enrichment in COVID-19-positive ImmuneCODE repertoires, removing public or cross-reactive TCRs. Based on the MIRA antigens, annotated TCRs were further analysed at the level of specific ORF or position within ORF. Breadth was defined as the number of annotated unique rearrangements divided by the total number of unique productive rearrangements, and depth was defined as the summed frequency of the annotated unique rearrangements. Two-sided Wilcoxon rank-sum tests were applied when comparing TCR breadth between groups. The source is immuneACCESS, and TCRdb retained only in-frame sequences with V and J called. Part of the clones is not carried over; for the studies checked, unresolved V genes explain less than half of this, and the remainder is unexplained. V, J and clone size are those of that table, while D and trimming were read from the DNA. This sample comprises a few hundred thousand clones, around 86% of them detected only once. The biggest ten clones account for 3.4% of the sample.

The label giving this sample's treatment or condition can be read as: some 20 received Ad26.COV2.S at low or high dose, single or two shots; a few received placebo; per-sample allocation not given. Repertoires of vaccine and placebo recipients were sequenced from samples collected on day 63 after the first injection. Between 29 July and 7 August 2020, Cohort 1b enrolled 20 to 30 adults aged 18-55 years at one site in Boston, USA. Ad26.COV2.S was a replication-incompetent adenovirus type 26 vector that expressed a prefusion-stabilized SARS-CoV-2 spike protein derived from the original Wuhan strain. This sample is part of a study of Ad26.COV2.S vaccination and SARS-CoV-2 variants (dated by TCRdb to 2020 to 2023). In the study overall: Vaccine-arm donors came from COV1001, a multicentre, randomized, double-blind, placebo-controlled phase I-IIa trial of Ad26.COV2.S in healthy adults. Throughout the experiments and outcome assessment, investigators stayed blinded to trial group allocation. A total of 32 samples were included in the TCR-sequenced set, comprising around 19 Ad26.COV2.S vaccine recipients, 5 placebo recipients and 8 SARS-CoV-2 convalescent individuals. Dosing of Ad26.COV2.S was intramuscular, at either 5x10^10 or 1x10^11 viral particles, delivered as one shot or as two shots spaced 56 days apart. Trial participants were randomized into five groups of five, in which low-dose or high-dose Ad26.COV2.S was given once or twice, or placebo was given on both occasions. TCRbeta repertoire sequencing served as the tool for gauging how specific and how broad the SARS-CoV-2-reactive T cell receptors were following Ad26.COV2.S vaccination.

General findings and caveats noted by the study authors: Spike-specific TCR breadth was higher in Ad26.COV2.S recipients than in placebo recipients (P = 0.0014). The study was not powered to compare responses between vaccine doses or regimens. After vaccination, substantial breadth of spike-specific CD8+ and CD4+ T cell responses was reported. The authors noted that total T cell responses may have been underestimated by the TCR breadth and depth analyses. Comparable non-spike TCR breadth was observed between vaccine and placebo recipients, consistent with only spike being contained in the vaccine.

This chain is built from TRBV5-1 and TRBJ2-2; the D gene assignment is ambiguous. This sequence was found in a person between 18 and 59 years old who received the Ad26.COV2.S COVID-19 vaccine or a placebo. Here the sequenced sample was peripheral blood, taken in a trial of Ad26.COV2.S vaccine versus placebo. In nucleotides, the sequence is TGCGCCAGCAGCTTGATCTTGGACACCGGGGAGCTGTTTTTT. It specifies CASSLILDTGELFF.